The rows below give T cell receptor beta chains drawn from one sample of a study of OX40 agonist ivuxolimab in advanced cancers. Assay used: immunoSEQ multiplex PCR; TCRdb lists only in-frame clones, some missing. The sample has some 60,000 clones; 86% are singletons. This material consisted of CD4+ or CD8+ T cells sorted from blood, taken in a trial of the OX40 agonist ivuxolimab. The origin of the receptors is an adult with an advanced solid tumor such as melanoma, head and neck, liver or kidney cancer. Each CDR3 is given with its conserved first and last residue. The D gene is left open where the match is weak. Size is omitted from some rows. Given values are once, few, many or a class for expanded clones.

D gene: .; J gene: TRBJ2-7; V gene: TRBV28; clone size: few; CDR3 protein: CASSLSMGGTGVFEQYF; CDR3 DNA: TGTGCCAGCAGTTTATCGATGGGGGGGACAGGCGTATTCGAGCAGTACTTC
D gene: .; J gene: TRBJ1-5; V gene: TRBV7-8; clone size: .; CDR3 protein: CASSLAGGGQPQHF; CDR3 DNA: TGTGCCAGCAGCTTAGCGGGGGGTGGACAGCCCCAGCATTTT
D gene: .; J gene: TRBJ2-7; V gene: TRBV5-5; clone size: few; CDR3 protein: CASSLVRASGSYEQYF; CDR3 DNA: TGTGCCAGCAGCTTGGTAAGGGCCAGCGGGTCCTACGAGCAGTACTTC
D gene: TRBD1; J gene: TRBJ2-2; V gene: TRBV19; clone size: .; CDR3 protein: CASSETGGANGELFF; CDR3 DNA: TGTGCCAGTAGTGAGACAGGGGGCGCAAACGGGGAGCTGTTTTTT
D gene: TRBD1; J gene: TRBJ2-5; V gene: TRBV2; clone size: .; CDR3 protein: CASTTSGGGETQYF; CDR3 DNA: TGTGCCAGCACTACATCAGGGGGCGGGGAGACCCAGTACTTC
D gene: .; J gene: TRBJ2-2; V gene: TRBV7-9; clone size: .; CDR3 protein: CASSLTDTGELFF; CDR3 DNA: TGTGCCAGCAGCCTGACAGACACCGGGGAGCTGTTTTTT
D gene: .; J gene: TRBJ2-2; V gene: TRBV5-4; clone size: .; CDR3 protein: CASSSPDSTGELFF; CDR3 DNA: TGTGCCAGCAGCTCCCCGGACAGCACCGGGGAGCTGTTTTTT
D gene: .; J gene: TRBJ1-2; V gene: TRBV28; clone size: .; CDR3 protein: CASSLSGNAYGYTF; CDR3 DNA: TGTGCCAGCAGTTTATCAGGGAATGCCTATGGCTACACCTTC
D gene: .; J gene: TRBJ1-1; V gene: TRBV10-2; clone size: .; CDR3 protein: CASRPGEASPEAFF; CDR3 DNA: TGCGCCAGCAGACCAGGGGAGGCAAGCCCTGAAGCTTTCTTT
D gene: TRBD2; J gene: TRBJ2-7; V gene: TRBV29-1; clone size: .; CDR3 protein: CSVWGGAGGLSSEQYF; CDR3 DNA: TGCAGCGTGTGGGGGGGCGCGGGAGGGTTGAGCTCCGAGCAGTACTTC
D gene: TRBD2; J gene: TRBJ2-5; V gene: TRBV5-1; clone size: .; CDR3 protein: CASRDRLAGGETQYF; CDR3 DNA: TGCGCCAGCAGGGATAGACTAGCGGGCGGCGAGACCCAGTACTTC
D gene: .; J gene: TRBJ2-3; V gene: TRBV6-1; clone size: .; CDR3 protein: CASRTGGTDTQYF; CDR3 DNA: TGTGCCAGCAGGACCGGGGGCACAGATACGCAGTATTTT
D gene: .; J gene: TRBJ1-2; V gene: TRBV28; clone size: .; CDR3 protein: CASSLAGGVPYGYTF; CDR3 DNA: TGTGCCAGCAGCTTGGCGGGGGGGGTTCCCTATGGCTACACCTTC
D gene: .; J gene: TRBJ2-7; V gene: TRBV21-1; clone size: .; CDR3 protein: CASPGVSYEQYF; CDR3 DNA: TGTGCCAGCCCCGGAGTCTCCTACGAGCAGTACTTC
D gene: .; J gene: TRBJ1-5; V gene: TRBV5-1; clone size: .; CDR3 protein: CASSLTGQEAQPQHF; CDR3 DNA: TGCGCCAGCAGCTTGACGGGGCAGGAGGCTCAGCCCCAGCATTTT
D gene: .; J gene: TRBJ1-1; V gene: TRBV18; clone size: .; CDR3 protein: CASSPLTAMNTEAFF; CDR3 DNA: TGTGCCAGCTCACCGTTAACAGCAATGAACACTGAAGCTTTCTTT
D gene: TRBD2; J gene: TRBJ2-1; V gene: TRBV5-4; clone size: .; CDR3 protein: CASSLREGNNEQFF; CDR3 DNA: TGTGCCAGCAGCTTGAGGGAGGGCAACAATGAGCAGTTCTTC
D gene: .; J gene: TRBJ2-2; V gene: TRBV11-2; clone size: .; CDR3 protein: CASSLRAENTGELFF; CDR3 DNA: TGTGCCAGCAGCCTGAGGGCAGAGAACACCGGGGAGCTGTTTTTT
D gene: .; J gene: TRBJ1-4; V gene: TRBV28; clone size: .; CDR3 protein: CASRPPPGRSLGEKLFF; CDR3 DNA: TGTGCCAGCAGACCTCCCCCGGGGCGGTCCCTTGGGGAAAAACTGTTTTTT
D gene: .; J gene: TRBJ2-2; V gene: TRBV7-8; clone size: .; CDR3 protein: CASSLEQGRELFF; CDR3 DNA: TGTGCCAGCAGCTTAGAGCAGGGACGGGAGCTGTTTTTT
D gene: .; J gene: TRBJ2-3; V gene: TRBV9; clone size: .; CDR3 protein: CASSVGGADTQYF; CDR3 DNA: TGTGCCAGCAGCGTAGGGGGAGCAGATACGCAGTATTTT
D gene: TRBD1; J gene: TRBJ2-7; V gene: TRBV28; clone size: .; CDR3 protein: CASSSGGPLLEQYF; CDR3 DNA: TGTGCCAGCAGTTCAGGGGGCCCCTTACTCGAGCAGTACTTC
D gene: .; J gene: TRBJ1-4; V gene: TRBV5-1; clone size: once; CDR3 protein: CASSLRDGMNEKLFF; CDR3 DNA: TGCGCCAGCAGCCTAAGGGACGGAATGAATGAAAAACTGTTTTTT
D gene: TRBD2; J gene: TRBJ2-1; V gene: TRBV6-6; clone size: .; CDR3 protein: CASSQRGYNEQFF; CDR3 DNA: TGTGCCAGCAGTCAGCGGGGCTACAATGAGCAGTTCTTC
D gene: TRBD2; J gene: TRBJ2-3; V gene: TRBV5-1; clone size: .; CDR3 protein: CASSKGREYQDTQYF; CDR3 DNA: TGCGCCAGCTCCAAGGGGCGGGAGTATCAAGATACGCAGTATTTT
D gene: .; J gene: TRBJ2-4; V gene: TRBV6-1; clone size: few; CDR3 protein: CASSEGGTPWHNF; CDR3 DNA: TGTGCCAGCAGTGAAGGGGGGACCCCCTGGCATAACTTC
D gene: TRBD2; J gene: TRBJ2-1; V gene: TRBV5-1; clone size: .; CDR3 protein: CASSWTSRSSYNEQFF; CDR3 DNA: TGCGCCAGCAGCTGGACTAGCAGGAGCTCCTACAATGAGCAGTTCTTC
D gene: .; J gene: TRBJ2-3; V gene: TRBV4-1; clone size: .; CDR3 protein: CASSQEALVGTQYF; CDR3 DNA: TGCGCCAGCAGCCAAGAGGCGCTCGTGGGTACGCAGTATTTT
D gene: .; J gene: TRBJ1-5; V gene: TRBV19; clone size: .; CDR3 protein: CATSFSAGGSYSNQPQHF; CDR3 DNA: TGTGCCACCTCGTTTTCAGCAGGTGGAAGCTATAGCAATCAGCCCCAGCATTTT
D gene: .; J gene: TRBJ2-5; V gene: TRBV5-1; clone size: .; CDR3 protein: CASSHETRPGETQYF; CDR3 DNA: TGCGCCAGCAGCCACGAGACCCGACCGGGAGAGACCCAGTACTTC
D gene: .; J gene: TRBJ1-1; V gene: TRBV5-1; clone size: .; CDR3 protein: CASSRTAEEAFF; CDR3 DNA: TGCGCCAGCAGCAGGACAGCCGAAGAAGCTTTCTTT
D gene: .; J gene: TRBJ1-2; V gene: TRBV19; clone size: .; CDR3 protein: CASSIAGGYTF; CDR3 DNA: TGTGCCAGTAGTATAGCCGGGGGCTACACCTTC
D gene: .; J gene: TRBJ1-3; V gene: TRBV19; clone size: .; CDR3 protein: CASRRPGDTHSGNTIYF; CDR3 DNA: TGTGCCAGTCGGCGACCTGGGGACACTCACTCTGGAAACACCATATATTTT
D gene: .; J gene: TRBJ2-7; V gene: TRBV6-5; clone size: .; CDR3 protein: CASSGRDFSYEQYF; CDR3 DNA: TGTGCCAGCAGCGGTCGGGACTTCTCCTACGAGCAGTACTTC
D gene: .; J gene: TRBJ1-2; V gene: TRBV7-9; clone size: .; CDR3 protein: CASSPGTTGGYTF; CDR3 DNA: TGTGCCAGCAGCCCCGGGACAACGGGCGGCTACACCTTC
D gene: .; J gene: TRBJ1-2; V gene: TRBV7-8; clone size: .; CDR3 protein: CASSLERQGPGYTF; CDR3 DNA: TGTGCCAGCAGCTTAGAACGCCAGGGACCTGGCTACACCTTC
D gene: .; J gene: TRBJ2-3; V gene: TRBV5-1; clone size: .; CDR3 protein: CASSPRNPPDTQYF; CDR3 DNA: TGCGCCAGCAGCCCCCGGAACCCCCCAGATACGCAGTATTTT
D gene: .; J gene: TRBJ1-3; V gene: TRBV7-6; clone size: .; CDR3 protein: CASSLAAGRSSGNTIYF; CDR3 DNA: TGTGCCAGCAGCTTAGCGGCGGGCAGAAGCTCTGGAAACACCATATATTTT
D gene: TRBD2; J gene: TRBJ2-7; V gene: TRBV4-3; clone size: .; CDR3 protein: CASSQDGREAFYEQYF; CDR3 DNA: TGCGCCAGCAGCCAAGATGGACGGGAGGCTTTCTACGAGCAGTACTTC
D gene: .; J gene: TRBJ1-2; V gene: TRBV19; clone size: .; CDR3 protein: CASSMRDGYTF; CDR3 DNA: TGTGCCAGTAGTATGAGGGACGGCTACACCTTC
D gene: TRBD2; J gene: TRBJ2-2; V gene: TRBV11-2; clone size: .; CDR3 protein: CASRLAGGRTGELFF; CDR3 DNA: TGTGCCAGCAGATTAGCGGGAGGTCGGACCGGGGAGCTGTTTTTT
D gene: .; J gene: TRBJ1-1; V gene: TRBV9; clone size: .; CDR3 protein: CASSVARGSTEAFF; CDR3 DNA: TGTGCCAGCAGCGTAGCTCGGGGGAGCACTGAAGCTTTCTTT
D gene: .; J gene: TRBJ2-1; V gene: TRBV5-1; clone size: .; CDR3 protein: CASSLLGGGMSYNEQFF; CDR3 DNA: TGCGCCAGCAGCTTACTTGGGGGCGGGATGTCCTACAATGAGCAGTTCTTC
D gene: .; J gene: TRBJ2-7; V gene: TRBV28; clone size: .; CDR3 protein: CASSTSYEQYF; CDR3 DNA: TGTGCCAGCAGCACTAGCTACGAGCAGTACTTC
D gene: .; J gene: TRBJ2-7; V gene: TRBV11-2; clone size: once; CDR3 protein: CASSLSTGTGAYEQYF; CDR3 DNA: TGTGCCAGCAGCTTGAGTACCGGGACGGGAGCCTACGAGCAGTACTTC
D gene: .; J gene: TRBJ2-5; V gene: TRBV2; clone size: once; CDR3 protein: CASSGGLVAEETQYF; CDR3 DNA: TGTGCCAGCAGTGGGGGCTTAGTAGCGGAAGAGACCCAGTACTTC
D gene: .; J gene: TRBJ1-4; V gene: TRBV9; clone size: .; CDR3 protein: CASSVAPGARGEKLFF; CDR3 DNA: TGTGCCAGCAGCGTAGCTCCGGGGGCACGGGGTGAAAAACTGTTTTTT
D gene: .; J gene: TRBJ2-1; V gene: TRBV2; clone size: .; CDR3 protein: CASSIIRENEQFF; CDR3 DNA: TGTGCCAGCAGCATAATCAGGGAGAATGAGCAGTTCTTC
D gene: TRBD1; J gene: TRBJ2-3; V gene: TRBV19; clone size: .; CDR3 protein: CASSMEGGDADTQYF; CDR3 DNA: TGTGCCAGTAGTATGGAAGGGGGCGACGCAGATACGCAGTATTTT
D gene: TRBD2; J gene: TRBJ2-5; V gene: TRBV7-9; clone size: .; CDR3 protein: CASSSGLAGGETQYF; CDR3 DNA: TGTGCCAGCAGCTCGGGACTAGCGGGAGGGGAGACCCAGTACTTC
D gene: TRBD1; J gene: TRBJ1-1; V gene: TRBV25-1; clone size: .; CDR3 protein: CASSGSGQGTEAFF; CDR3 DNA: TGTGCCAGCAGTGGATCAGGACAGGGTACTGAAGCTTTCTTT